The 18 T cell receptor beta chains below come from one sample, sequenced in a study of blood T cell repertoires in COVID-19. The protocol was immunoSEQ multiplex PCR, while the TCRdb copy is restricted to in-frame clones and leaves out a portion. Of roughly 360,000 clones in the sample, approximately 87% are singletons; the top ten hold approximately 1.2%. The sequencing sample was made of PBMCs or T cells enriched from blood (not recorded which). The receptors derive from a man under 40 who had recovered from COVID-19.

V gene TRBV10-3 combines with J gene TRBJ1-1; possibly TRBD1 for D (6 bases). The CDR3 is 14 amino acids. The germline V and J ends were trimmed by 6 bases and 5 bases, with 16 bases remaining between them. Germline V lookup: CDR1 ENHRY, CDR2 SYGVKD. Written as DNA, the CDR3 is TGTGCCATCAGAGAGGACAGCGTGCGGACTGAAGCTTTCTTT. This translates into CAIREDSVRTEAFF.

This chain links TRBV6-2 or TRBV6-3 with TRBJ2-7; possible D gene TRBD1, 5 bases. The CDR3 extends over 14 amino acids. V dropped 3 bases and J dropped 5 bases, with 14 bases sitting between them. CDR1 and CDR2 from the germline V gene are MNHEY and SVGEGT. CDR3 protein: CASSYRAGSDEQYF. The CDR3 nucleotides read TGTGCCAGCAGTTATCGGGCAGGGTCGGACGAGCAGTACTTC.

V gene TRBV6-5 combines with J gene TRBJ2-7, with 7 bases lining up with TRBD2. The junction had 9 bases not matched to a gene; V was cut back by 0 bases and J by 7 bases. From germline, CDR1 is MNHEY and CDR2 SVGAGI. CDR3 length: 15 residues. The chain's CDR3 is CASSYSPGGGEEQYF. The CDR3, as DNA: TGTGCCAGCAGTTACTCACCCGGTGGGGGGGAGGAGCAGTACTTC.

The chain links TRBV5-8 to TRBJ1-5; the D gene is possibly TRBD1 (5 bases). The germline V gene encodes CDR1 SGHTS and CDR2 YDEGEE. Trimming left V 0 bases short and J 5 bases short, with 12 bases between. The CDR3 extends over 15 amino acids. CDR3 protein: CASSLVGQGDQPQHF. CDR3 in DNA: TGTGCCAGCAGCTTGGTAGGCCAGGGTGATCAGCCCCAGCATTTT.

The J gene is TRBJ1-2, the V gene TRBV12-3 or TRBV12-4; no clear D. CDR3 size: 13 residues. Trimming removed 6 bases from V and 7 bases from J, with 15 bases in between. The CDR3 DNA is TGTGCCAGCAGCCCTCTAGAGGCCGGTGGCTACACCTTC. This encodes CASSPLEAGGYTF.

V usage is TRBV9 and J usage is TRBJ2-1; D gene unclear. With 6 bases removed from V and 0 bases from J, the gap between germline ends came to 13 bases. Germline CDR1 and CDR2: SGDLS and YYNGEE. CDR3 size: 15 residues. The DNA for the CDR3 is TGTGCCAGCACGCAGGCGATGAGCTCCTACAATGAGCAGTTCTTC. Encoded protein: CASTQAMSSYNEQFF.

V gene TRBV28 combines with J gene TRBJ1-3; no firm D call. Per germline, CDR1 MDHEN and CDR2 SYDVKM. This CDR3 comprises 13 residues. The V gene lost 5 bases and the J gene lost 4 bases, with 9 bases spanning the gap. CDR3 in amino acids: CASSIPPGNTIYF. DNA of the CDR3: TGTGCCAGCAGTATCCCTCCGGGAAACACCATATATTTT. The full variable domain, completed using reference TRBV28 and TRBJ1-3, is DVKVTQSSRYLVKRTGEKVFLECVQDMDHENMFWYRQDPGLGLRLIYFSYDVKMKEKGDIPEGYSVSREKKERFSLILESASTNQTSMYLCASSIPPGNTIYFGEGSWLTVV.

The gene calls are TRBV7-6 and TRBJ2-7; D not certain. Germline CDR1 reads SGHVS; CDR2 reads FNYEAQ. Trimming shortened V by 1 base and J by 6 bases, and 10 bases separated the two germline ends. The CDR3 consists of 13 residues. CDR3 in amino acids: CASSLEVTGEQYF. As DNA, the CDR3 is TGTGCCAGCAGCTTAGAGGTAACGGGCGAGCAGTACTTC. The full variable domain, completed using reference TRBV7-6 and TRBJ2-7, is GAGVSQSPRYKVTKRGQDVALRCDPISGHVSLYWYRQALGQGPEFLTYFNYEAQQDKSGLPNDRFSAERPEGSISTLTIQRTEQRDSAMYRCASSLEVTGEQYFGPGTRLTVT.

This clone was picked up one time. This chain uses TRBV13 with TRBJ1-6; 7 bases are shared with TRBD1. Germline CDR1 is PRHDT and CDR2 is FYEKMQ (reference sequence). The CDR3 contains 17 residues. Trimming removed 4 bases from V and 4 bases from J; junction bases left unmatched: 10. CDR3 in DNA: TGTGCCAGCAGCTCAACCTTACAGGGGACGTATAATTCACCCCTCCACTTT. This encodes CASSSTLQGTYNSPLHF.

The CDR3 sequence: CASSVGATTYEQYF. The CDR3 coding sequence is TGTGCCAGCAGCGTAGGGGCCACCACCTACGAGCAGTACTTC. This chain uses TRBV9 with TRBJ2-7; D uncertain. The CDR3 consists of 14 residues. V lost 0 bases to trimming and J lost 2 bases, with 9 bases between them. CDR1 and CDR2 (germline): SGDLS, YYNGEE.

This chain links TRBV7-3 with TRBJ1-2; no reliable D call. The V end lost 4 bases, the J end lost 4 bases, and 10 bases lay between the germline ends. In germline, CDR1 is SGHTA, CDR2 FQGTGA. CDR3 size: 13 residues. CDR3 in DNA: TGTGCCAGCAGCTCGCAAGAGGGCTATGGCTACACCTTC. As protein: CASSSQEGYGYTF. Variable domain in full (rest from reference TRBV7-3 and TRBJ1-2): GAGVSQTPSNKVTEKGKYVELRCDPISGHTALYWYRQSLGQGPEFLIYFQGTGAADDSGLPNDRFFAVRPEGSVSTLKIQRTERGDSAVYLCASSSQEGYGYTFGSGTRLTVV.

The rearrangement joins TRBV7-2 to TRBJ2-3; the match to TRBD1 covers 7 bases. The CDR3 is made up of 13 amino acids. Trimming cost V 11 bases and J 4 bases; bases outside gene matches: 9. Germline V lookup: CDR1 SGHTA, CDR2 FQGNSA. The chain's CDR3 is CAGGAGGPDTQYF. Written as DNA, the CDR3 is TGTGCCGGTGGGGCAGGGGGACCAGATACGCAGTATTTT.

The V gene is TRBV29-1, the J gene TRBJ2-3, with D unclear. Trimming took off 4 bases at V and 3 bases at J, with 11 bases between the two ends. Germline V gene data show CDR1 as SQVTM and CDR2 as ANQGSEA. This CDR3 is built from 13 residues. CDR3 residues: CSVVREATDTQYF. CDR3 bases: TGCAGCGTTGTCCGTGAGGCAACAGATACGCAGTATTTT.

This chain connects TRBV19 to TRBJ2-7; a weak D match, TRBD2 (6 bases). Germline V gives CDR1 LNHDA, CDR2 SQIVND (reference sequence). The CDR3 runs 14 residues. Between the trimmed V and J ends, which lost 9 bases and 3 bases, there was a span of 18 bases. CDR3 protein: CASGPGLRVYEQYF. Written as DNA, the CDR3 is TGTGCCAGCGGACCGGGACTCCGGGTCTACGAGCAGTACTTC.

The CDR3 sequence: CASGPGLAGGNEQFF. CDR3 nucleotides: TGTGCTAGTGGACCGGGACTAGCGGGGGGTAATGAGCAGTTCTTC. The rearrangement uses TRBV12-5 and TRBJ2-1, with 15 bases matching TRBD2. With 6 bases clipped from V and 7 bases from J, the junction kept 4 bases outside the gene matches. The germline gives CDR1 LGHNT, CDR2 FRNRAP. This CDR3 has 15 residues.

This chain connects TRBV11-2 to TRBJ2-5; D might be TRBD2 (6 bases). CDR1 SGHAT and CDR2 FQNNGV come from the germline V gene. V shed 2 bases and J shed 4 bases, with 14 bases lying between them. There are 15 residues in the CDR3. The CDR3 protein is CASSLLYGGGETQYF. The CDR3 DNA sequence: TGTGCCAGCAGCTTATTATACGGGGGAGGAGAGACCCAGTACTTC.

J is TRBJ1-6 and V is TRBV6-5; the match to TRBD1 covers 7 bases. Germline V gene sequence: CDR1 MNHEY, CDR2 SVGAGI. The CDR3 sequence is 14 residues long. Trimming removed 7 bases from V and 10 bases from J; junction bases left unmatched: 10. The CDR3 here is CASNPRQGWSPLHF. The CDR3 DNA sequence: TGTGCCAGCAACCCTCGACAGGGTTGGTCACCCCTCCACTTT.

The J gene is TRBJ1-1, the V gene TRBV5-1; 7 positions agree with TRBD1. The CDR3 length is 16 residues. The germline gives CDR1 SGHRS, CDR2 YFSETQ. The J segment lost 5 bases and the V segment lost 0 bases, leaving 10 bases of the junction unmatched. This CDR3 reads CASSLGQGRLGTEAFF. CDR3 in DNA: TGCGCCAGCAGCTTGGGACAGGGCCGGTTGGGAACTGAAGCTTTCTTT.